The rows below give T cell receptor beta chains drawn from one sample of a study of T cell changes during pregnancy in multiple sclerosis. Generated by immunoSEQ multiplex PCR, the TCRdb table keeps only in-frame clones and is missing some. Here the sample spans tens of thousands of clones, just over 90% being singletons. The sample was peripheral blood, taken after pregnancy. The origin of the receptors is a female donor with multiple sclerosis, enrolled in a pregnancy study. Each CDR3 is given with its conserved first and last residue. The D gene is left open where the match is weak. Rows may omit the clone size; those that give it use once, few, many or a size class.

D,length,J,size,V,DNA,CDR3
TRBD2,16,TRBJ2-3,-,TRBV5-4,TGTGCCACCGCAACGGCCCCTAGCGGGAGCACAGATACGCAGTATTTT,CATATAPSGSTDTQYF
TRBD2,19,TRBJ2-1,-,TRBV5-1,TGCGCCAGCAGCTTGGCCCGGAGCCAGCGGGGAATCTCCTACAATGAGCAGTTCTTC,CASSLARSQRGISYNEQFF
TRBD2,17,TRBJ2-1,-,TRBV5-1,TGCGCCAGCAGCCCTCGGACTAGCGGGGGAGACTACAATGAGCAGTTCTTC,CASSPRTSGGDYNEQFF
TRBD1,13,TRBJ1-1,few,TRBV5-4,TGTGCCAGCACCCTAGTCGGGACAGAAGAAGCTTTCTTT,CASTLVGTEEAFF
-,16,TRBJ1-3,-,TRBV28,TGTGCCAGCAGTCCCGCGACAGGCCTCTCTGGAAACACCATATATTTT,CASSPATGLSGNTIYF
TRBD1,11,TRBJ2-5,-,TRBV20-1,TGCAGTGGTGACAGGGGGGAGACCCAGTACTTC,CSGDRGETQYF
-,13,TRBJ2-3,-,TRBV27,TGTGCCAGCAGTTTAAGCAGGACAGATACGCAGTATTTT,CASSLSRTDTQYF
TRBD2,18,TRBJ2-7,-,TRBV28,TGTGCCAGCAGTTTAACGGGAGGCTCCCCAGGGCGCTCCTACGAGCAGTACTTC,CASSLTGGSPGRSYEQYF
-,12,TRBJ1-5,few,TRBV19,TGTGCCAGTAGTACCGTCAATCAGCCCCAGCATTTT,CASSTVNQPQHF
TRBD2,15,TRBJ2-5,-,TRBV28,TGTGCCAGCAGCCCGGGGGGTAGCGGGATGGAGACCCAGTACTTC,CASSPGGSGMETQYF
-,11,TRBJ2-5,-,TRBV28,TGTGCCAGCAGTGTCGGGGAGACCCAGTACTTC,CASSVGETQYF
-,16,TRBJ2-2,-,TRBV27,TGTGCCAGCAGTTTTTACGAGAGGGCGATCACCGGGGAGCTGTTTTTT,CASSFYERAITGELFF
-,14,TRBJ2-6,-,TRBV2,TGTGCCAGCAAGTGGGAGTCTGGGGCCAACGTCCTGACTTTC,CASKWESGANVLTF